This entry concerns a single T cell receptor (beta chain). The antigen remains undetermined. The data originate from a study of shared clonotypes between healthy human individuals. General study points: Sharing across a handful of donors was seen in roughly 5% of naive CD4 clonotypes.

V shed 5 bases, J shed 3 bases, and the junction held 12 bases outside the gene matches. Germline loops: CDR1 SGHTA, CDR2 FQGNSA. The CDR3 totals 16 residues. Method: immunoSEQ multiplex PCR; TCRdb's copy keeps in-frame clones and lacks some. Of a few million clones listed, around 92% are singletons. This chain joins TRBV7-2 and TRBJ2-7; TRBD2 matches at 8 bases. Source material: naive CD4+ T cells from PBMCs. The subset here: CD45RA+ positively selected. This clonotype was obtained from a man between 18 and 35 years old in good health. Some clones in this sample may be carry-over from other donors' samples. The chain's CDR3 is CASSPGGGQGNYEQYF. DNA of the CDR3: TGTGCCAGCAGCCCGGGAGGGGGGCAAGGTAACTACGAGCAGTACTTC.